This T cell receptor (beta chain) was identified in a study of breast tumors, draining lymph nodes, adjacent tissues. General study findings and limits: Findings are consistent with lymph node origin and intratumoral expansion of most tumor T cells. Tumor and nontumor repertoires were significantly more similar in luminal-like than in basal-like breast cancer.

Germline values: CDR1 SGHRS, CDR2 YFSETQ. The CDR3 has 14 amino acids. Trimming took 2 bases from V and 3 from J; bases not matched to a gene: 1. This clonotype was counted ten times or more. Its specificity is unknown. The lymph nodes were axillary draining lymph nodes from breast cancer patients. Using its own MiXCR run on the multiplex PCR reads, TCRdb lists one record per CDR3 protein. The sample includes about 230,000 distinct CDR3 sequences, 32% of them seen just once. The material sequenced was axillary lymph node tissue. The chain uses TRBV5-1 and TRBJ2-7, with 11 bases aligning to TRBD1. This clonotype was obtained from a female donor with breast cancer. Some clones in this sample may be carry-over from other donors' samples. The CDR3 DNA follows: TGCGCCAGCAGCTTTGGGACAGGGGGCTACGAGCAGTACTTC. Translated: CASSFGTGGYEQYF. The complete variable domain, with remaining parts taken from reference TRBV5-1 and TRBJ2-7, reads KAGVTQTPRYLIKTRGQQVTLSCSPISGHRSVSWYQQTPGQGLQFLFEYFSETQRNKGNFPGRFSGRQFSNSRSEMNVSTLELGDSALYLCASSFGTGGYEQYFGPGTRLTVT.